These 4 T cell receptor beta chains were all obtained from the same sample, sequenced in a study of cytomegalovirus exposure and HLA in healthy donors. Method: immunoSEQ multiplex PCR; TCRdb's copy keeps in-frame clones and lacks some. The sample has about 56,000 clones, around nine tenths seen once; the top ten hold around 1.1%. The sequencing sample was made of PBMCs. These receptors all come from a man younger than 35 in good health and CMV-seronegative.

The chain couples TRBV7-2 to TRBJ1-5, with TRBD1 as a possible D gene (6 bases). The length of the CDR3 is 13 residues. V was trimmed by 5 bases and J by 7 bases, leaving 12 bases between them. CDR1 is SGHTA and CDR2 is FQGNSA in the germline V gene. CDR3 sequence reads: CASSLRGEQPQHF. The CDR3 nucleotides are TGTGCCAGCAGCCTCAGGGGCGAGCAGCCCCAGCATTTT.

V is TRBV7-2 and J is TRBJ2-7; a possible D gene is TRBD2 (6 bases). V lost 8 bases and J lost 3, with 11 bases in between. CDR1 is SGHTA and CDR2 is FQGNSA in the germline V gene. This CDR3 has 12 residues. The CDR3 loop is CASSSGDYEQYF. For the CDR3, the DNA is TGTGCCAGCTCTTCGGGAGACTACGAGCAGTACTTC.

V is TRBV6-5 and J is TRBJ2-7; 7 bases line up with TRBD1. The CDR3 extends over 14 amino acids. The V gene's germline CDR1 is MNHEY and CDR2 SVGAGI. After removal of 5 bases from V and 1 base from J, the junction contained 5 bases not matched to a gene. In nucleotides, the CDR3 is TGTGCCAGCAGTCCATCGACAGGGTCCTACGAGCAGTACTTC. Its protein product is CASSPSTGSYEQYF.

This chain connects TRBV6-6 to TRBJ2-1, with 8 bases fitting TRBD2. Per germline, CDR1 MNHNY and CDR2 SVGAGI (reference sequence). There are 16 residues in the CDR3. Unmatched junction bases numbered 6, after V lost 2 bases and J lost 3 bases. This chain's CDR3 is CASSYALSGNYNEQFF. CDR3 nucleotides: TGTGCCAGCAGTTACGCCCTTAGCGGGAACTACAATGAGCAGTTCTTC.